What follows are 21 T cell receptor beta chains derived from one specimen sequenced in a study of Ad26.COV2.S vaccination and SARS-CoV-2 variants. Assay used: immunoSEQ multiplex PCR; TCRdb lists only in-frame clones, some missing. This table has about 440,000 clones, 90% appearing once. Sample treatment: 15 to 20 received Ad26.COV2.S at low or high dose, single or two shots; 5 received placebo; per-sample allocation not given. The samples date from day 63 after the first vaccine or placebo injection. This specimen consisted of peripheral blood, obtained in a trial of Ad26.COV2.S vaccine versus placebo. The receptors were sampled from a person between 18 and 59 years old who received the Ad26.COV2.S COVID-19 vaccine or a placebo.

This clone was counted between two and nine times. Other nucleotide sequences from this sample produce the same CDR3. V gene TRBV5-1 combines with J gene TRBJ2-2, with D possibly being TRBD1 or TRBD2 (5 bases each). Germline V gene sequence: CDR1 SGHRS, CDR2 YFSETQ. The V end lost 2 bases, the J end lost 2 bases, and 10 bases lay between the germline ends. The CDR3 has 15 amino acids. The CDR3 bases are TGCGCCAGCAGCTTATCCGGGGCCAACACCGGGGAGCTGTTTTTT. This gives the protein CASSLSGANTGELFF.

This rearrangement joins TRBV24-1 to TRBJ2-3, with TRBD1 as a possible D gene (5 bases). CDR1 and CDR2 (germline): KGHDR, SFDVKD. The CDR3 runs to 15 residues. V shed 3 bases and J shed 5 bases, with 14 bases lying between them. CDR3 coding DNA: TGTGCCACCAGTGATGGGCAGGGATTGGAAGATACGCAGTATTTT. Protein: CATSDGQGLEDTQYF.

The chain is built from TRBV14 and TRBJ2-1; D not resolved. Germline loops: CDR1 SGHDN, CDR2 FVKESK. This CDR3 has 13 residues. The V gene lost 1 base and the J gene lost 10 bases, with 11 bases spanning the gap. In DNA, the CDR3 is TGTGCCAGCAGCCAAGTTCGAGCAGGCGAGCAGTTCTTC. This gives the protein CASSQVRAGEQFF.

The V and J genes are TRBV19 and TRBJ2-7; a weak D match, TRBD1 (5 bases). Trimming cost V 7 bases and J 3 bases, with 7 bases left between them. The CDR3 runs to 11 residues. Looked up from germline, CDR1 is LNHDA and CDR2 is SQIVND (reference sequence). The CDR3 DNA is TGTGCCAGTAAAAGGGGCTACGAGCAGTACTTC. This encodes CASKRGYEQYF.

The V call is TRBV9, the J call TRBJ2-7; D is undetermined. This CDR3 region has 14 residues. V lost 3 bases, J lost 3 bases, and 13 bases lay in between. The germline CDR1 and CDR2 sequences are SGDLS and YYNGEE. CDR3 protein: CASSAGPSGYEQYF. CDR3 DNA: TGTGCCAGCAGCGCCGGCCCCAGTGGCTACGAGCAGTACTTC. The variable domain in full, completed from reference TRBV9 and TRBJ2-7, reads DSGVTQTPKHLITATGQRVTLRCSPRSGDLSVYWYQQSLDQGLQFLIQYYNGEERAKGNILERFSAQQFPDLHSELNLSSLELGDSALYFCASSAGPSGYEQYFGPGTRLTVT.

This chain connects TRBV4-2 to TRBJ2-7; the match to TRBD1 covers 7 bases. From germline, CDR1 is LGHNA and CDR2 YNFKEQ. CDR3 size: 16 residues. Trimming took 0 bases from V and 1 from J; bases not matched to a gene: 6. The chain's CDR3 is CASSQDLAGGSYEQYF. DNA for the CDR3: TGTGCCAGCAGCCAAGATCTGGCAGGGGGTTCCTACGAGCAGTACTTC.

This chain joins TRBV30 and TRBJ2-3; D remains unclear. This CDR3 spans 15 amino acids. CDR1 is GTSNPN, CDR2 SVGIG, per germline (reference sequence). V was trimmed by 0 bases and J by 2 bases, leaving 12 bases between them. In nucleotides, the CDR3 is TGTGCCTGGAGTGTACTGGCGGCCCACACAGATACGCAGTATTTT. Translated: CAWSVLAAHTDTQYF.

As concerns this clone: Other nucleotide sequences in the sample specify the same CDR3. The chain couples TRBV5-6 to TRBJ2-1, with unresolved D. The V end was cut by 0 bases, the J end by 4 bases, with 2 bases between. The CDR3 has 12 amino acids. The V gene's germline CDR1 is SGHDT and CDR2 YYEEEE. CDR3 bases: TGTGCCAGCAGCTTGGTATACAATGAGCAGTTCTTC. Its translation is CASSLVYNEQFF.

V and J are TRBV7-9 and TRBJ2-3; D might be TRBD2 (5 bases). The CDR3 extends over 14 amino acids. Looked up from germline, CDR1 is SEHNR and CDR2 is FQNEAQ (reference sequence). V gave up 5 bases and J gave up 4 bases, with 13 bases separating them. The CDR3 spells CASSKGLVPDTQYF. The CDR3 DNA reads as TGTGCCAGCAGCAAAGGACTTGTTCCAGATACGCAGTATTTT.

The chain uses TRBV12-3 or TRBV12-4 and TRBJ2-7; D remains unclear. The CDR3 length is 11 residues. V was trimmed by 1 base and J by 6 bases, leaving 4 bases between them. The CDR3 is CASSLGLEQYF. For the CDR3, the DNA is TGTGCCAGCAGTTTAGGTCTCGAGCAGTACTTC.

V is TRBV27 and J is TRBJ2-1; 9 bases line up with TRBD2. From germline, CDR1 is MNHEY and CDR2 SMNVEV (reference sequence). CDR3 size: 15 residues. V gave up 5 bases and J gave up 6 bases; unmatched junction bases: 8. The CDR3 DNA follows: TGTGCCAGCAGTGGAAGTAGCGGGAGTCTCAATGAGCAGTTCTTC. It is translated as CASSGSSGSLNEQFF.

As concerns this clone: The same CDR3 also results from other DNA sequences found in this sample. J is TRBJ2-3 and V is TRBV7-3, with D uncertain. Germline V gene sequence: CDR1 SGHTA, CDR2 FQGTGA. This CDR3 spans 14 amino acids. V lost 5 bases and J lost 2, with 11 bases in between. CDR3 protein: CASSPGLSTDTQYF. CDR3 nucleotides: TGTGCCAGCAGCCCGGGCCTCTCCACAGATACGCAGTATTTT.

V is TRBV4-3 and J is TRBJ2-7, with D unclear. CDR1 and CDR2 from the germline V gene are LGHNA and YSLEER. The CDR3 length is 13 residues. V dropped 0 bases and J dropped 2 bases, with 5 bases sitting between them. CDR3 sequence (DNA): TGCGCCAGCAGCCAAGAAATTGCCTACGAGCAGTACTTC. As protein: CASSQEIAYEQYF.

CDR3 amino acids: CSVAKEETQYF. The CDR3 coding sequence is TGCAGCGTTGCAAAAGAAGAGACCCAGTACTTC. The V call is TRBV29-1, the J call TRBJ2-5; D not resolved. From germline, CDR1 is SQVTM and CDR2 ANQGSEA. The CDR3 is 11 residues long. V dropped 4 bases and J dropped 3 bases, with 6 bases sitting between them.

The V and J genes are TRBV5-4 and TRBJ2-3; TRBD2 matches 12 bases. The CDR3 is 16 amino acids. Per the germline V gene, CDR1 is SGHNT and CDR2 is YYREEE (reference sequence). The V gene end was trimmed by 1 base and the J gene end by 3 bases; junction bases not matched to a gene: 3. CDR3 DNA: TGTGCCAGCAGCTTGCGGACTAGCGGGGAGACAGATACGCAGTATTTT. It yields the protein CASSLRTSGETDTQYF.

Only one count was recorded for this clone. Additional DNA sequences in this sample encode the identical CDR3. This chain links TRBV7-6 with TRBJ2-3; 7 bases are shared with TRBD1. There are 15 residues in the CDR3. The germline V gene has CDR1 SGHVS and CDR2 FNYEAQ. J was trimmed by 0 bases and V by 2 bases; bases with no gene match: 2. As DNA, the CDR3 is TGTGCCAGCAGCTTAAGGGGGCTCAGCACAGATACGCAGTATTTT. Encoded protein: CASSLRGLSTDTQYF.

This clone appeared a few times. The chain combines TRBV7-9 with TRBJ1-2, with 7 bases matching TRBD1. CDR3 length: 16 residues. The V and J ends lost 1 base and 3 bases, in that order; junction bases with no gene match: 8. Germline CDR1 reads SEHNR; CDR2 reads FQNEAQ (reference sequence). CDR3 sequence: CASSLGTGTDYYGYTF. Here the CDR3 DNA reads TGTGCCAGCAGCTTAGGGACCGGGACAGATTACTATGGCTACACCTTC.

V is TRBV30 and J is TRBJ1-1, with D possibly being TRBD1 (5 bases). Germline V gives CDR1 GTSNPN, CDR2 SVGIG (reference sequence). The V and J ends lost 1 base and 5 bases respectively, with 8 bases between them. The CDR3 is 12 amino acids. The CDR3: CAWSEGLTEAFF. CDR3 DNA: TGTGCCTGGAGTGAGGGGTTGACTGAAGCTTTCTTT.

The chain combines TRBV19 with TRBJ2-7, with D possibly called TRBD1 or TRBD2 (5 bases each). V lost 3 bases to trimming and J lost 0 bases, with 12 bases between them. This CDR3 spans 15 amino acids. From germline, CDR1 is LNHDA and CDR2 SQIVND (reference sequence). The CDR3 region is CASSIRGLGSYEQYF. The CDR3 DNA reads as TGTGCCAGTAGTATCCGGGGCTTGGGCTCCTACGAGCAGTACTTC.

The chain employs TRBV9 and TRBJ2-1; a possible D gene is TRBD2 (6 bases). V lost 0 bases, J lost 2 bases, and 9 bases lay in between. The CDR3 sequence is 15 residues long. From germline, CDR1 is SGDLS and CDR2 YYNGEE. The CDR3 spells CASSVAWEAYNEQFF. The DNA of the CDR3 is TGTGCCAGCAGCGTAGCGTGGGAGGCCTACAATGAGCAGTTCTTC. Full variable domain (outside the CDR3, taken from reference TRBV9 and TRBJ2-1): DSGVTQTPKHLITATGQRVTLRCSPRSGDLSVYWYQQSLDQGLQFLIQYYNGEERAKGNILERFSAQQFPDLHSELNLSSLELGDSALYFCASSVAWEAYNEQFFGPGTRLTVL.

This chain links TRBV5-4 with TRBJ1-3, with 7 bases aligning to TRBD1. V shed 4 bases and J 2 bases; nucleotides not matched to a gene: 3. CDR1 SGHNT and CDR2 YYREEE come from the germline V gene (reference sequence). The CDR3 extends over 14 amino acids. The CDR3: CASSGQGAGNTIYF. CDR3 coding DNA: TGTGCCAGCAGCGGGCAGGGGGCTGGAAACACCATATATTTT.